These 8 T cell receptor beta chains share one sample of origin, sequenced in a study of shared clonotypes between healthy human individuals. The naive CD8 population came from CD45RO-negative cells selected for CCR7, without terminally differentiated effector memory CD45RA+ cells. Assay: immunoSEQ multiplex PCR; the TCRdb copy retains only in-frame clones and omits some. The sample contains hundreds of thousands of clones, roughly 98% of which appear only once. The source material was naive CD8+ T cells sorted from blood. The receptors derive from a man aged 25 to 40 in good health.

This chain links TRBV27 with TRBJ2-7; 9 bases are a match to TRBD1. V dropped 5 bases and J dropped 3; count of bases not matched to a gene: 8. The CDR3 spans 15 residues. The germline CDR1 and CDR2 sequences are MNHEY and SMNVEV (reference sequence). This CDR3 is CASSPHRDRDYEQYF. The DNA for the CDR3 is TGTGCCAGCAGTCCCCACCGGGACAGGGACTACGAGCAGTACTTC.

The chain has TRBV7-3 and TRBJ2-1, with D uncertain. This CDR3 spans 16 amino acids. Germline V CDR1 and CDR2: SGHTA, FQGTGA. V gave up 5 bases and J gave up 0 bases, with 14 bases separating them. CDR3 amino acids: CASSLRPTSSYNEQFF. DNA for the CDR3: TGTGCCAGCAGCCTACGCCCTACAAGCTCCTACAATGAGCAGTTCTTC.

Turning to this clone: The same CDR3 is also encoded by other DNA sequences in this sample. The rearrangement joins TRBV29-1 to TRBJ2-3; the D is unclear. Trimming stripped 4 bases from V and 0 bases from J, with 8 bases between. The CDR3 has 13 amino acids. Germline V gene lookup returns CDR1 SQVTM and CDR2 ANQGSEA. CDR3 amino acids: CSVAGSSTDTQYF. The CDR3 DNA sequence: TGCAGCGTTGCAGGTAGTAGCACAGATACGCAGTATTTT.

The CDR3 loop reads CASSPNRVMNTEAFF. The CDR3 bases are TGTGCCAGCAGCCCTAACAGAGTCATGAACACTGAAGCTTTCTTT. The chain is built from TRBV7-6 and TRBJ1-1; no reliable D call. In germline, CDR1 is SGHVS, CDR2 FNYEAQ. V was pared by 5 bases and J by 0 bases, with 13 bases between. The CDR3 length is 15 residues.

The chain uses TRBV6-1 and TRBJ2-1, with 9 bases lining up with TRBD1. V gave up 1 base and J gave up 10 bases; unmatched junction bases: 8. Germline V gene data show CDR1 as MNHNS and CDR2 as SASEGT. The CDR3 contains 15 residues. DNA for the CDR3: TGTGCCAGCAGTGAAGAGAGACAGGGGGGGAGAGAGCAGTTCTTC. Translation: CASSEERQGGREQFF.

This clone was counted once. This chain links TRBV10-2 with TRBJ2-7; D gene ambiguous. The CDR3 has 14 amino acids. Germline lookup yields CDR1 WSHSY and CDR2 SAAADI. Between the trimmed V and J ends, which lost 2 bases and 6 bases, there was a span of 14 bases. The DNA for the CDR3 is TGCGCCAGCAGTGAGACCGAGAGCTCAAGCGAGCAGTACTTC. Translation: CASSETESSSEQYF.

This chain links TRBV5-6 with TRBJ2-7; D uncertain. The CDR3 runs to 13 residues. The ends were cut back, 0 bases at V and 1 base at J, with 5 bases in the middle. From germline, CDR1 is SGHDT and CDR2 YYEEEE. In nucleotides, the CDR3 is TGTGCCAGCAGCTTGGTCCGTTCCTACGAGCAGTACTTC. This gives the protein CASSLVRSYEQYF.

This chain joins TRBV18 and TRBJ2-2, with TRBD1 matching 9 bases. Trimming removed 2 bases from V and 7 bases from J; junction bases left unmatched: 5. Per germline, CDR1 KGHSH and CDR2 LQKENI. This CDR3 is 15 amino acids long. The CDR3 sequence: CASSPGTGTIGELFF. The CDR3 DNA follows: TGTGCCAGCTCACCAGGGACAGGGACCATCGGGGAGCTGTTTTTT.